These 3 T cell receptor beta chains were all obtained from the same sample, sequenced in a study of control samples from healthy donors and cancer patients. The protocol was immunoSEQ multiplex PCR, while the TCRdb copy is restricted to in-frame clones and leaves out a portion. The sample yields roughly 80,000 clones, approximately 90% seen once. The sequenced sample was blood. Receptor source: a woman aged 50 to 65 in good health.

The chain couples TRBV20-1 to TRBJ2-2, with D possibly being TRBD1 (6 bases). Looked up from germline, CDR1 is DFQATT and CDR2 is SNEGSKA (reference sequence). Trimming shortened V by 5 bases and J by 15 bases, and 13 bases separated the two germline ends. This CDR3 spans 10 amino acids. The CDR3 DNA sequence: TGCAGTGCTTTGGACAGTAGGGTGTTTTTT. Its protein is CSALDSRVFF.

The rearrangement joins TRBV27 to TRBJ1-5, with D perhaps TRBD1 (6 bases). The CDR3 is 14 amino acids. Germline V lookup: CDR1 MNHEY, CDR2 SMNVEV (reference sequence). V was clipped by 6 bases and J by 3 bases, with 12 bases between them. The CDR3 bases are TGTGCCAGCAGCGTTCAGGGGCCCAATCAGCCCCAGCATTTT. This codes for CASSVQGPNQPQHF.

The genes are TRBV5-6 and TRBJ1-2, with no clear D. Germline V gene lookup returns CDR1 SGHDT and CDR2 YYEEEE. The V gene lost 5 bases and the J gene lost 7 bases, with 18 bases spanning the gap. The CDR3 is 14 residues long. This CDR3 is CASRATRGASGYTF. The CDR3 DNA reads TGTGCCAGCAGGGCTACACGGGGAGCAAGTGGCTACACCTTC. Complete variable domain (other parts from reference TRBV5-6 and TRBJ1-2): DAGVTQSPTHLIKTRGQQVTLRCSPKSGHDTVSWYQQALGQGPQFIFQYYEEEERQRGNFPDRFSGHQFPNYSSELNVNALLLGDSALYLCASRATRGASGYTFGSGTRLTVV.